This T cell receptor (beta chain) originates from a study of cytomegalovirus exposure and HLA in healthy donors. General study findings and limits: For most TCR sequences rarity was the rule, although some public TCRs occurred in many donors.

Concerning this clone itself: The antigen is undetermined.

Primers: 60 Vbeta forward and 13 Jbeta reverse. Source study methods: Per a later analysis, the number of unique TCR beta chains was about 80 million, of which roughly 10 million were shared. Produced via immunoSEQ multiplex PCR; TCRdb's table is partial and in-frame only. For V, J and clone size, that table is used; D and trimming come from the DNA. The repertoire table contains roughly 110,000 clones. The specimen sequenced was PBMCs. The TCR comes from a man aged 25 to 40 in good health and CMV-seronegative.

Here the CDR3 reads CASSRMADRASTGELFF. The CDR3 DNA reads as TGTGCCAGTAGTAGAATGGCCGACAGGGCTAGTACCGGGGAGCTGTTTTTT. The rearrangement uses TRBV19 and TRBJ2-2; 7 bases fit TRBD1. CDR3 size: 17 residues. Germline V gives CDR1 LNHDA, CDR2 SQIVND (reference sequence). V lost 4 bases, J lost 5 bases, and 13 bases stayed unmatched. The full variable domain, with the rest looked up from reference TRBV19 and TRBJ2-2, is DGGITQSPKYLFRKEGQNVTLSCEQNLNHDAMYWYRQDPGQGLRLIYYSQIVNDFQKGDIAEGYSVSREKKESFPLTVTSAQKNPTAFYLCASSRMADRASTGELFFGEGSRLTVL.